These T cell receptor beta chains were read from a single sample in a study of blood T cell repertoires in COVID-19. Libraries were prepared by immunoSEQ multiplex PCR; TCRdb keeps only in-frame clonotypes and omits some of them. Of around 250,000 clones listed, roughly 85% are singletons. The specimen sequenced was peripheral blood. All receptors derive from a man aged 30 to 39 who had recovered from COVID-19. Each CDR3 is given with its conserved first and last residue. A D gene is named only where the DNA matches it firmly. Size is stated for part of the rows, as once, few or many counts, or as a class when the clone is expanded.

v_gene: TRBV7-6
abundance: once
j_gene: TRBJ2-3
d_gene: .
CDR3aa: CASSFAGPPSTDTQYF
CDR3nt: TGTGCCAGCAGCTTTGCAGGCCCCCCTAGCACAGATACGCAGTATTTT

v_gene: TRBV7-9
abundance: .
j_gene: TRBJ2-3
d_gene: TRBD2
CDR3aa: CASSLTSGGISTDTQYF
CDR3nt: TGTGCCAGCAGCCTGACTAGCGGGGGAATTAGCACAGATACGCAGTATTTT

v_gene: TRBV4-1
abundance: .
j_gene: TRBJ1-4
d_gene: .
CDR3aa: CASSQRTLANEKLFF
CDR3nt: TGCGCCAGCAGCCAGCGGACACTCGCTAATGAAAAACTGTTTTTT

v_gene: TRBV6-5
abundance: .
j_gene: TRBJ1-2
d_gene: .
CDR3aa: CASRPGHQANYGYTF
CDR3nt: TGTGCCAGCAGACCGGGACACCAAGCTAACTATGGCTACACCTTC

v_gene: TRBV10-3
abundance: .
j_gene: TRBJ2-7
d_gene: .
CDR3aa: CAISESGYSYEQYF
CDR3nt: TGTGCCATCAGTGAGTCGGGCTACTCCTACGAGCAGTACTTC

v_gene: TRBV30
abundance: .
j_gene: TRBJ1-2
d_gene: .
CDR3aa: CAFDRSFGYTF
CDR3nt: TGTGCCTTTGACAGGTCATTTGGCTACACCTTC

v_gene: TRBV5-1
abundance: .
j_gene: TRBJ1-1
d_gene: .
CDR3aa: CASSLGGWDTEAFF
CDR3nt: TGCGCCAGCAGCTTGGGAGGGTGGGACACTGAAGCTTTCTTT

v_gene: TRBV4-3
abundance: .
j_gene: TRBJ1-2
d_gene: .
CDR3aa: CASSRGLLGNYGYTF
CDR3nt: TGCGCCAGCAGTAGGGGACTGTTAGGCAACTATGGCTACACCTTC

v_gene: TRBV5-1
abundance: .
j_gene: TRBJ1-5
d_gene: TRBD1
CDR3aa: CASSLGQGSNQPQHF
CDR3nt: TGCGCCAGCAGTCTTGGACAGGGTAGCAATCAGCCCCAGCATTTT

v_gene: TRBV6-1
abundance: .
j_gene: TRBJ2-1
d_gene: TRBD2
CDR3aa: CASSEIGLAGGPQFF
CDR3nt: TGTGCCAGCAGTGAGATTGGACTAGCGGGGGGGCCGCAGTTCTTC

v_gene: TRBV6-5
abundance: .
j_gene: TRBJ1-1
d_gene: .
CDR3aa: CASSTTMDTEAFF
CDR3nt: TGTGCCAGCAGTACTACCATGGACACTGAAGCTTTCTTT

v_gene: TRBV18
abundance: .
j_gene: TRBJ1-3
d_gene: .
CDR3aa: CASSPPNAGGGNTIYF
CDR3nt: TGTGCCAGCTCACCACCAAACGCAGGAGGGGGAAACACCATATATTTT

v_gene: TRBV3-1/TRBV3-2
abundance: .
j_gene: TRBJ2-1
d_gene: .
CDR3aa: CASSRAGNEQFF
CDR3nt: TGTGCCAGCAGCCGAGCAGGGAATGAGCAGTTCTTC

v_gene: TRBV2
abundance: .
j_gene: TRBJ2-7
d_gene: TRBD1
CDR3aa: CASSGTGGGYEQYF
CDR3nt: TGTGCCAGCAGTGGGACAGGGGGAGGATACGAGCAGTACTTC

v_gene: TRBV21-1
abundance: .
j_gene: TRBJ1-5
d_gene: .
CDR3aa: CASRSFGGGGRMGSNQPQHF
CDR3nt: TGTGCCAGCAGATCCTTCGGGGGCGGGGGGCGAATGGGTAGCAATCAGCCCCAGCATTTT

v_gene: TRBV9
abundance: .
j_gene: TRBJ2-5
d_gene: .
CDR3aa: CASSVGAGAIQETQYF
CDR3nt: TGTGCCAGCAGCGTAGGGGCGGGGGCCATCCAAGAGACCCAGTACTTC

v_gene: TRBV4-1
abundance: .
j_gene: TRBJ1-2
d_gene: .
CDR3aa: CASSPQTGAKGSGYTF
CDR3nt: TGCGCCAGCAGCCCCCAGACAGGCGCCAAAGGGTCTGGCTACACCTTC

v_gene: TRBV6-5
abundance: .
j_gene: TRBJ2-2
d_gene: .
CDR3aa: CASSQGLWTGELFF
CDR3nt: TGTGCCAGCAGCCAGGGACTCTGGACCGGGGAGCTGTTTTTT

v_gene: TRBV2
abundance: .
j_gene: TRBJ2-7
d_gene: TRBD2
CDR3aa: CASSLTSGRSYEQYF
CDR3nt: TGTGCCAGCAGTCTGACTAGCGGGAGGTCCTACGAGCAGTACTTC

v_gene: TRBV7-2
abundance: .
j_gene: TRBJ2-7
d_gene: .
CDR3aa: CASSLDARGGEQYF
CDR3nt: TGTGCCAGCAGCTTAGACGCCAGGGGTGGAGAGCAGTACTTC

v_gene: TRBV5-4
abundance: few
j_gene: TRBJ2-6
d_gene: .
CDR3aa: CASSLNRGGSTGANVLTF
CDR3nt: TGTGCCAGCAGCTTGAACAGGGGGGGAAGTACTGGGGCCAACGTCCTGACTTTC

v_gene: TRBV5-6
abundance: .
j_gene: TRBJ1-1
d_gene: .
CDR3aa: CASSLTGPEAFF
CDR3nt: TGTGCCAGCAGCTTGACTGGTCCTGAAGCTTTCTTT

v_gene: TRBV15
abundance: .
j_gene: TRBJ2-1
d_gene: .
CDR3aa: CATSRVPGLRIYNEQFF
CDR3nt: TGTGCCACCAGCAGAGTACCAGGACTCCGAATTTACAATGAGCAGTTCTTC

v_gene: TRBV4-1
abundance: few
j_gene: TRBJ1-5
d_gene: TRBD1
CDR3aa: CASSQQRDRGLWSNQPQHF
CDR3nt: TGCGCCAGCAGCCAACAGCGGGACAGGGGTCTCTGGAGCAATCAGCCCCAGCATTTT

v_gene: TRBV3-1/TRBV3-2
abundance: few
j_gene: TRBJ2-2
d_gene: .
CDR3aa: CASEPRTNTGELFF
CDR3nt: TGTGCCAGCGAACCGCGGACGAACACCGGGGAGCTGTTTTTT

v_gene: TRBV29-1
abundance: .
j_gene: TRBJ1-1
d_gene: .
CDR3aa: CSVGGSGGPVAFF
CDR3nt: TGCAGCGTTGGTGGGTCGGGGGGACCCGTGGCTTTCTTT

v_gene: TRBV4-2
abundance: .
j_gene: TRBJ2-1
d_gene: TRBD2
CDR3aa: CASSQDSGGTGNEQFF
CDR3nt: TGTGCCAGCAGCCAAGATAGCGGGGGGACGGGCAATGAGCAGTTCTTC

v_gene: TRBV4-2
abundance: .
j_gene: TRBJ2-7
d_gene: TRBD2
CDR3aa: CASSPGTSGPYEQYF
CDR3nt: TGTGCCAGCAGCCCTGGGACTAGCGGACCCTACGAGCAGTACTTC

v_gene: TRBV2
abundance: few
j_gene: TRBJ2-7
d_gene: .
CDR3aa: CASSQLGEGDEQYF
CDR3nt: TGTGCCAGCAGCCAGTTAGGGGAAGGGGACGAGCAGTACTTC

v_gene: TRBV19
abundance: .
j_gene: TRBJ1-2
d_gene: .
CDR3aa: CASRGGENYGYTF
CDR3nt: TGTGCCAGTAGAGGGGGGGAAAACTATGGCTACACCTTC

v_gene: TRBV5-1
abundance: .
j_gene: TRBJ2-3
d_gene: TRBD1
CDR3aa: CASSLGGQGSSDTQYF
CDR3nt: TGCGCCAGCAGCTTGGGGGGACAGGGGAGTTCGGATACGCAGTATTTT

v_gene: TRBV4-3
abundance: .
j_gene: TRBJ1-2
d_gene: .
CDR3aa: CASSQDPGERSGYTF
CDR3nt: TGCGCCAGCAGCCAAGATCCAGGGGAAAGATCTGGCTACACCTTC

v_gene: TRBV6-5
abundance: .
j_gene: TRBJ1-5
d_gene: .
CDR3aa: CASSNSPDTYQPQHF
CDR3nt: TGTGCCAGCAGTAACTCCCCGGACACCTATCAGCCCCAGCATTTT

v_gene: TRBV5-6
abundance: .
j_gene: TRBJ2-2
d_gene: TRBD2
CDR3aa: CASTQLAGVPGELFF
CDR3nt: TGTGCCAGCACCCAACTAGCGGGAGTACCCGGGGAGCTGTTTTTT

v_gene: TRBV5-6
abundance: .
j_gene: TRBJ2-6
d_gene: TRBD1
CDR3aa: CASRRQGLSGANVLTF
CDR3nt: TGTGCCAGCCGGAGACAGGGGCTCTCTGGGGCCAACGTCCTGACTTTC

v_gene: TRBV5-5
abundance: once
j_gene: TRBJ2-7
d_gene: TRBD1
CDR3aa: CASSSIGDRGYEQYF
CDR3nt: TGTGCCAGCAGCTCAATCGGGGACAGGGGTTACGAGCAGTACTTC

v_gene: TRBV10-1
abundance: .
j_gene: TRBJ2-7
d_gene: .
CDR3aa: CASSESVGRATEQYF
CDR3nt: TGCGCCAGCAGTGAGTCGGTAGGGAGAGCCACTGAGCAGTACTTC